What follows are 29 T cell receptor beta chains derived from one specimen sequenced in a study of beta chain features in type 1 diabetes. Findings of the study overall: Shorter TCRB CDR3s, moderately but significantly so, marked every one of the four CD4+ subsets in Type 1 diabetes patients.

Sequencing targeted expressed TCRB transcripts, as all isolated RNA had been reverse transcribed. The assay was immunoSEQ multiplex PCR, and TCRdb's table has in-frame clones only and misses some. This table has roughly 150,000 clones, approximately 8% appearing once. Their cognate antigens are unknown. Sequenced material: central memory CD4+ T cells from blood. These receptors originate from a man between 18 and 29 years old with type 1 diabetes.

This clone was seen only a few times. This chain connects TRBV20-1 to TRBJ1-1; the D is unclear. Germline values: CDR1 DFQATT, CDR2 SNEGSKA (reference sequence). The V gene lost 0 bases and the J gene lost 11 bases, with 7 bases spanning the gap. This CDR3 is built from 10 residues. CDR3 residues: CSARDSGAFF. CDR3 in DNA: TGCAGTGCTAGAGACAGCGGGGCTTTCTTT.

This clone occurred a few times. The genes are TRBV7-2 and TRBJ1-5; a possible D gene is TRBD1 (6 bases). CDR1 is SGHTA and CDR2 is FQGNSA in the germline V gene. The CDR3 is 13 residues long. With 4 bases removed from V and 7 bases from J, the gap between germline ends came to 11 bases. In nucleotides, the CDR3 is TGTGCCAGCAGCTCCTGGACAGACCAGCCCCAGCATTTT. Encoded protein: CASSSWTDQPQHF.

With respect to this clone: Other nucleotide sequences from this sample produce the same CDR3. The CDR3 DNA follows: TGTGCCAGCAGCGTAGGTGGTAGCGGGCGGGCATACGAGCAGTACTTC. This gives the protein CASSVGGSGRAYEQYF. V gene TRBV9 combines with J gene TRBJ2-7; 7 bases line up with TRBD2. Germline V gives CDR1 SGDLS, CDR2 YYNGEE. The CDR3 has 16 amino acids. After removal of 0 bases from V and 4 bases from J, the junction contained 10 bases not matched to a gene.

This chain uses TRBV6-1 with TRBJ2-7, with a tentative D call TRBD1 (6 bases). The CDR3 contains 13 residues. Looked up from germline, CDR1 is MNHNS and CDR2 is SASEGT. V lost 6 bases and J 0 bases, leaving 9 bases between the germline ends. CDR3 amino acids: CASRLTGSYEQYF. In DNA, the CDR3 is TGTGCCAGCAGACTGACAGGCTCCTACGAGCAGTACTTC.

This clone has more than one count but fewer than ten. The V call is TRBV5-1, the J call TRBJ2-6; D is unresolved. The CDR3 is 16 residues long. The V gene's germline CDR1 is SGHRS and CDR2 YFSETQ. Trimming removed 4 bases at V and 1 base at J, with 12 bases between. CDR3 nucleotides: TGCGCCAGCAGCCCAAGCGCAAATTCTGGGGCCAACGTCCTGACTTTC. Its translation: CASSPSANSGANVLTF. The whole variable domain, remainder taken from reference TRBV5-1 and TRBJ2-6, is KAGVTQTPRYLIKTRGQQVTLSCSPISGHRSVSWYQQTPGQGLQFLFEYFSETQRNKGNFPGRFSGRQFSNSRSEMNVSTLELGDSALYLCASSPSANSGANVLTFGAGSRLTVL.

CDR3 in DNA: TGCAGCGTCAGCATAAACATAGGGGGTGCGGGTACGCAGTATTTT. It is translated as CSVSINIGGAGTQYF. The chain is built from TRBV29-1 and TRBJ2-3, with D maybe TRBD1 (6 bases). The CDR3 consists of 15 residues. CDR1 SQVTM and CDR2 ANQGSEA come from the germline V gene. V shed 6 bases and J shed 8 bases, with 24 bases lying between them.

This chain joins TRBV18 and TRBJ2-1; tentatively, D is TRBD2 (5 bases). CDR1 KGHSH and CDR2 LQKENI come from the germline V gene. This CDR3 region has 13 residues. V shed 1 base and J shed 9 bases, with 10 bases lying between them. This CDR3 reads CASSPRGEIEQFF. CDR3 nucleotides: TGTGCCAGCTCACCACGTGGGGAGATTGAGCAGTTCTTC.

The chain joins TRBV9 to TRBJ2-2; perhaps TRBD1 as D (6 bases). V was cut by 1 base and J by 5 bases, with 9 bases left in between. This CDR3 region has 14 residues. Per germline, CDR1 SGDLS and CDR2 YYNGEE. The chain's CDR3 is CASSVKTGTGELFF. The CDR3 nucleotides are TGTGCCAGCAGCGTAAAAACAGGGACCGGGGAGCTGTTTTTT.

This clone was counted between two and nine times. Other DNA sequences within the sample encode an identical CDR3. CDR3 in DNA: TGCGCCAGCAGCTTGAGGACAGGGACGGACGAGCAGTACTTC. The encoded protein is CASSLRTGTDEQYF. The genes are TRBV5-1 and TRBJ2-7; 8 bases are a match to TRBD1. V was pared by 1 base and J by 5 bases, with 5 bases of the junction left unmatched. This CDR3 is 14 amino acids long. Germline lookup yields CDR1 SGHRS and CDR2 YFSETQ.

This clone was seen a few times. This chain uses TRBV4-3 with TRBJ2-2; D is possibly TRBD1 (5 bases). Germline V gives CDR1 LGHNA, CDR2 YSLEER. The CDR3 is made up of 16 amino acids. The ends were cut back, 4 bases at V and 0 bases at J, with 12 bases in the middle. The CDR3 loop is CASSPLQAANTGELFF. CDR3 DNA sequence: TGCGCCAGCAGCCCTTTACAGGCAGCGAACACCGGGGAGCTGTTTTTT.

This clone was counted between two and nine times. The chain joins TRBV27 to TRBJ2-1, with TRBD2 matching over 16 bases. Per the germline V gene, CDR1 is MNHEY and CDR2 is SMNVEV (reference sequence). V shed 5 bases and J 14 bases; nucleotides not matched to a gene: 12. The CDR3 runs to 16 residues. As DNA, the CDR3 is TGTGCCAGCAGTAGATCCGGGACTAGCGGGAGGGCCTGGAAGTTCTTC. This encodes CASSRSGTSGRAWKFF.

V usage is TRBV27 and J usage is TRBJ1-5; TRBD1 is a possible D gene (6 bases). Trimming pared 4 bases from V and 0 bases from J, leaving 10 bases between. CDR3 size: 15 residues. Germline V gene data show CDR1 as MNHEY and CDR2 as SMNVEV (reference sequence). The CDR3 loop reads CASSWGGYSNQPQHF. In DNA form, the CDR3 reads TGTGCCAGCAGTTGGGGGGGCTATAGCAATCAGCCCCAGCATTTT.

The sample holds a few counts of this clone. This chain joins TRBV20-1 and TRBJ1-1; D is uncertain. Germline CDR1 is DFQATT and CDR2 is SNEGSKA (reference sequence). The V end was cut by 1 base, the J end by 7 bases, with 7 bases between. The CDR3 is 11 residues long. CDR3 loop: CSARARDEAFF. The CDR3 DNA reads TGCAGTGCTAGAGCCCGAGATGAAGCTTTCTTT.

The CDR3 region is CASSRGGEETQYF. CDR3 DNA sequence: TGTGCCAGCAGCCGCGGGGGGGAGGAGACCCAGTACTTC. The rearrangement uses TRBV7-2 and TRBJ2-5; 9 bases are a match to TRBD2. This CDR3 comprises 13 residues. With V trimmed by 5 bases and J by 5 bases, 3 bases remained unmatched. Germline assignment: CDR1 SGHTA and CDR2 FQGNSA.

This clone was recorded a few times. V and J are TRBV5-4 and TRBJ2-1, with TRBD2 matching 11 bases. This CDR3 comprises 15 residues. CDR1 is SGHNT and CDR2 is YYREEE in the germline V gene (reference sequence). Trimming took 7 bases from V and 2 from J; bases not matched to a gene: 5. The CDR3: CASGVAGGTYNEQFF. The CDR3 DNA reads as TGTGCCAGCGGGGTAGCGGGGGGGACCTACAATGAGCAGTTCTTC. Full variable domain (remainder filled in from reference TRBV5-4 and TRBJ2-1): ETGVTQSPTHLIKTRGQQVTLRCSSQSGHNTVSWYQQALGQGPQFIFQYYREEENGRGNFPPRFSGLQFPNYSSELNVNALELDDSALYLCASGVAGGTYNEQFFGPGTRLTVL.

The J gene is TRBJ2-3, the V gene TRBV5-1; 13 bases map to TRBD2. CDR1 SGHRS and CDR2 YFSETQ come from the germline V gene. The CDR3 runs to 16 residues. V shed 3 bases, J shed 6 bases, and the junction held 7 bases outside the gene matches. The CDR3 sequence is CASSSGLAGASDTQYF. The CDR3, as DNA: TGCGCCAGCAGCTCCGGACTAGCGGGAGCTTCGGATACGCAGTATTTT.

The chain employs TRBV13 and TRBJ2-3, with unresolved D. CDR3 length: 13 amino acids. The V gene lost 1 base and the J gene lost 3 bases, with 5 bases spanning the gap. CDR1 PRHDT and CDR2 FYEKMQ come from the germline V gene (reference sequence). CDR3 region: CASSLDRTDTQYF. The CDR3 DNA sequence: TGTGCCAGCAGCTTAGATAGAACAGATACGCAGTATTTT.

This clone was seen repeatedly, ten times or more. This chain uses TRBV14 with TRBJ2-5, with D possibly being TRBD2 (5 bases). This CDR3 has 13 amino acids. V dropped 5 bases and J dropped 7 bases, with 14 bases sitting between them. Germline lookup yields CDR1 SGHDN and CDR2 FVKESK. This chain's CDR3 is CASSSSYGGTQYF. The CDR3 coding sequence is TGTGCCAGCAGCTCTAGCTACGGCGGGACCCAGTACTTC.

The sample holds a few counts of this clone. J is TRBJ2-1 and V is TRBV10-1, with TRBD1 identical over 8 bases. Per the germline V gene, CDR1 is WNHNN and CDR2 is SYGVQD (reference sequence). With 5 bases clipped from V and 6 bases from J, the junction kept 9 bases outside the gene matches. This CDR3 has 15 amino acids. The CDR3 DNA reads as TGCGCCAGCAGTAAATGGGACAGGTTTGGCAATGAGCAGTTCTTC. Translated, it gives CASSKWDRFGNEQFF.

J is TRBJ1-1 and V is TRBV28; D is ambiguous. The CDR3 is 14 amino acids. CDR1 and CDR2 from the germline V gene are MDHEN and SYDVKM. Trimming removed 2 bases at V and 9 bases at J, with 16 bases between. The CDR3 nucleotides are TGTGCCAGCAGTTTACCCACAGCCCTCCATAAAGCTTTCTTT. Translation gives CASSLPTALHKAFF.

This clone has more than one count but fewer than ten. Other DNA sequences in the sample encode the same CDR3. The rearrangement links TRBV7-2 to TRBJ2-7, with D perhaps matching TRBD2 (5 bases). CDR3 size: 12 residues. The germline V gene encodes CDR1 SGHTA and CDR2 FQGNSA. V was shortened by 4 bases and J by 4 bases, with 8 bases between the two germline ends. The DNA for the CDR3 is TGTGCCAGCAGCTCGAGCGGATACGAGCAGTACTTC. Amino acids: CASSSSGYEQYF.

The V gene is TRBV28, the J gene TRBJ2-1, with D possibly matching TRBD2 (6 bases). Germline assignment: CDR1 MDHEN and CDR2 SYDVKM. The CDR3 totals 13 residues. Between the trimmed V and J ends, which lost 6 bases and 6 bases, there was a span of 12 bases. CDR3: CASRQTSTNEQFF. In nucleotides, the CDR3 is TGTGCCAGCAGGCAAACTAGCACCAATGAGCAGTTCTTC. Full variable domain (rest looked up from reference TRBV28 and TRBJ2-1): DVKVTQSSRYLVKRTGEKVFLECVQDMDHENMFWYRQDPGLGLRLIYFSYDVKMKEKGDIPEGYSVSREKKERFSLILESASTNQTSMYLCASRQTSTNEQFFGPGTRLTVL.

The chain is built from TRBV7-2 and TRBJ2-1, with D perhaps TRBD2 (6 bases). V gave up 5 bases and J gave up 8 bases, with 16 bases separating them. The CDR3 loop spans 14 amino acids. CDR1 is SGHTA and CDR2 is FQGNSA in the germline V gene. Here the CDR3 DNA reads TGTGCCAGCAGCCCCTGGGCCCCGGGGGATGAGCAGTTCTTC. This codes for CASSPWAPGDEQFF.

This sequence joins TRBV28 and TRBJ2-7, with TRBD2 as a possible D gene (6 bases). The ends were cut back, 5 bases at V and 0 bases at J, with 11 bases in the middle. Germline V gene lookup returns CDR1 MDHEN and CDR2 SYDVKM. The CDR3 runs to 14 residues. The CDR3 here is CASSPAGLSYEQYF. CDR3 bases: TGTGCCAGCAGTCCTGCGGGACTCTCCTACGAGCAGTACTTC.

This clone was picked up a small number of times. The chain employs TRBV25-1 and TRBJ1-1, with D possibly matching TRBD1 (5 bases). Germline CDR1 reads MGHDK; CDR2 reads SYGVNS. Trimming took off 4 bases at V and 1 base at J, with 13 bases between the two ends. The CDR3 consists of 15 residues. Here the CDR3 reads CASSGLFDRNTEAFF. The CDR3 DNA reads TGTGCCAGCAGTGGACTCTTCGACAGGAACACTGAAGCTTTCTTT.

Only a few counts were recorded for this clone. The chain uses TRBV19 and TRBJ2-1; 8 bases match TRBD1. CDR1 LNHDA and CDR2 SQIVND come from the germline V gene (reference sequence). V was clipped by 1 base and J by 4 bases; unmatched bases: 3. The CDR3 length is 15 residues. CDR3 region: CASSIGGTGYNEQFF. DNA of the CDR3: TGTGCCAGTAGTATAGGAGGGACAGGATACAATGAGCAGTTCTTC.

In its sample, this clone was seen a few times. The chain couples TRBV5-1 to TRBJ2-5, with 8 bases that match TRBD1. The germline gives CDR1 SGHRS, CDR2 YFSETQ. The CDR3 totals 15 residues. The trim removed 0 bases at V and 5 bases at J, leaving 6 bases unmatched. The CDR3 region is CASSLGPGGRETQYF. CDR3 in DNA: TGCGCCAGCAGCTTGGGGCCAGGGGGCCGTGAGACCCAGTACTTC.

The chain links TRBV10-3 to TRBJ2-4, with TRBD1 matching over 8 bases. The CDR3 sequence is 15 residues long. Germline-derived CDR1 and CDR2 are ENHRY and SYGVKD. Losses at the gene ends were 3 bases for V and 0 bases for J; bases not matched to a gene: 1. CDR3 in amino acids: CAISDRGRAKNIQYF. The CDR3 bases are TGTGCCATCAGTGACAGGGGGCGAGCCAAAAACATTCAGTACTTC.

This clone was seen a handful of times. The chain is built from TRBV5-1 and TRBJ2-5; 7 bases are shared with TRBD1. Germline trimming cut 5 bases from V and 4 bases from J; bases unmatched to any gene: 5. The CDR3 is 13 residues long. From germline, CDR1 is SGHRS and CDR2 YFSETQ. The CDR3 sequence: CASRWTGSETQYF. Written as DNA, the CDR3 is TGCGCCAGCAGATGGACAGGATCAGAGACCCAGTACTTC. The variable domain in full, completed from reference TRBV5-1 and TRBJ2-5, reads KAGVTQTPRYLIKTRGQQVTLSCSPISGHRSVSWYQQTPGQGLQFLFEYFSETQRNKGNFPGRFSGRQFSNSRSEMNVSTLELGDSALYLCASRWTGSETQYFGPGTRLLVL.